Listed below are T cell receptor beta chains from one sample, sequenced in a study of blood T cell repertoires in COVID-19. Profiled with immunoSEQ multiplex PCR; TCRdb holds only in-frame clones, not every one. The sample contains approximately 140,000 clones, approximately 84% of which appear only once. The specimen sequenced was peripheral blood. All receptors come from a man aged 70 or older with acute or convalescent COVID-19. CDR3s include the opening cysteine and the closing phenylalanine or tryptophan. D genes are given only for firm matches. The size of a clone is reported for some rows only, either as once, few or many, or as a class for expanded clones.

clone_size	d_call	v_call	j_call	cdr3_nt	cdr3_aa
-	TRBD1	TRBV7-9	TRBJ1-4	TGTGCCAGCAGCCCACCGACAGGGGGTAATGAAAAACTGTTTTTT	CASSPPTGGNEKLFF
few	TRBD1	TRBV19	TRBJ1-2	TGTGCCAGTAGTTCCCGGACAGGCGGCTACACCTTC	CASSSRTGGYTF
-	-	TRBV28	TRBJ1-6	TGTGCCAGCAGTTTAGGGCGGGGAGGTTCACCCCTCCACTTT	CASSLGRGGSPLHF
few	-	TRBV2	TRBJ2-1	TGTGCCAGCAGTCCCCGGGGTTTGGGGAATGAGCAGTTCTTC	CASSPRGLGNEQFF
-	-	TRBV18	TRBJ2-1	TGTGCCAGCTCACCGATACTAGCCGACAATGAGCAGTTCTTC	CASSPILADNEQFF
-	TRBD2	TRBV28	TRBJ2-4	TGTGCCAGCTTTAGCGGGACAGCCAAAAACATTCAGTACTTC	CASFSGTAKNIQYF
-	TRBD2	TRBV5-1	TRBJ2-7	TGCGCCAGCAGCTTGGTGCTCGCGGGAGACCACTCCTACGAGCAGTACTTC	CASSLVLAGDHSYEQYF
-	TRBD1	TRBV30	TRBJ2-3	TGTGCCTGGAGTGGGGACAGGGGAGATACGCAGTATTTT	CAWSGDRGDTQYF
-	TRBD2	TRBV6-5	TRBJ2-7	TGTGCCATAACTAGCGCGAGGTATTCCTACGAGCAGTACTTC	CAITSARYSYEQYF
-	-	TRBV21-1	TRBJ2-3	TGTGCCAGCAGCAAAAGGTGGGAGGGAGACACAGATACGCAGTATTTT	CASSKRWEGDTDTQYF
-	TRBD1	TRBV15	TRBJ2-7	TGTGCCACCAGCAGAAAACGGGACAGGGGGAACTCCTACGAGCAGTACTTC	CATSRKRDRGNSYEQYF
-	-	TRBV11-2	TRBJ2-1	TGTGCCAGCAGCTTATTGGGGGGAAGCTACAATGAGCAGTTCTTC	CASSLLGGSYNEQFF
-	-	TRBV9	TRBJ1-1	TGTGCCAGCAGCGTAGTCACAGAAAACACTGAAGCTTTCTTT	CASSVVTENTEAFF
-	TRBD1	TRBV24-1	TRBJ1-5	TGTGCCACCAGTGACGCGACAGGGTGGCAGCCCCAGCATTTT	CATSDATGWQPQHF
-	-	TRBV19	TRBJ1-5	TGTGCCAGTAGTACCACGGGGGGCCCAAATCAGCCCCAGCATTTT	CASSTTGGPNQPQHF
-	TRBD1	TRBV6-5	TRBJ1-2	TGTGCCAGCAGTCGGACAGGGGGAGGCTACACCTTC	CASSRTGGGYTF
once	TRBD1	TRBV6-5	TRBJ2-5	TGTGCCAGCGGCTGGACAGGGGGCGGAGAGACCCAGTACTTC	CASGWTGGGETQYF
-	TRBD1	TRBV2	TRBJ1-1	TGTGCCAGCCACTCGGGACAGTTGAACACTGAAGCTTTCTTT	CASHSGQLNTEAFF
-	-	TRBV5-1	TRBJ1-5	TGCGCCAGCAGCTTAGGGGGGGCGAATCAGCCCCAGCATTTT	CASSLGGANQPQHF
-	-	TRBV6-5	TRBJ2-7	TGTGCCAGCTCTATCGCGATGGAGGAGTACTTC	CASSIAMEEYF
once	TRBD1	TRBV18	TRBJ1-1	TGTGCCAGCTCCCTCCAAGACAGGGGTGAAGCTTTCTTT	CASSLQDRGEAFF
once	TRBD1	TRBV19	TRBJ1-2	TGTGCCAGTTCCCCGTTAAACCATGGGACAGCTGGTAACTATGGCTACACCTTC	CASSPLNHGTAGNYGYTF
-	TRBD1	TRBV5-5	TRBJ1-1	TGTGCCAGCAGCTTGTTCAGGACAGGGGTCACTGAAGCTTTCTTT	CASSLFRTGVTEAFF
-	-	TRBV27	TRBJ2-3	TGTGCCAGCAGTTCCGGACAGACAGATACGCAATATTTT	CASSSGQTDTQYF
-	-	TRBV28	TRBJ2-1	TGTGCCAGCAGTCCCCCAGGGAGGAGCTACAATGAGCAGTTCTTC	CASSPPGRSYNEQFF
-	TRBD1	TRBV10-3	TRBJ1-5	TGTGCCATCAGGACAGGGGGCAATCAGCCCCAGCATTTT	CAIRTGGNQPQHF
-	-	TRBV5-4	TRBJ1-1	TGTGCCAGCAGCTTTACGAGGCTAATGAACACTGAAGCTTTCTTT	CASSFTRLMNTEAFF
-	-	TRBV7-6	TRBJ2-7	TGTGCCAGCAGCCCAGACAGGCTTTCGAACGAGCAGTACTTC	CASSPDRLSNEQYF
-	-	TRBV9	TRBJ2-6	TGTGCCAGCAGCGCCCCGGGGGCTGGGGCCAACGTCCTGACTTTC	CASSAPGAGANVLTF
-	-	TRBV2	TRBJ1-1	TGTGCCAGTCCCGGGTGGGGGGACGGCACTGAAGCTTTCTTT	CASPGWGDGTEAFF
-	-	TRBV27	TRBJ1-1	TGTGCCAGCAGTTATCATAGCGGGTCCTGGAACACTGAAGCTTTCTTT	CASSYHSGSWNTEAFF
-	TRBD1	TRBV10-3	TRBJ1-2	TGTGCCATAAATCCGGGACAGGGGACCCATGGCTACACCTTC	CAINPGQGTHGYTF
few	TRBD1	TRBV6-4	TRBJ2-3	TGTGCCAGCAGTGAACTACAGGGGGCAGATACGCAGTATTTT	CASSELQGADTQYF
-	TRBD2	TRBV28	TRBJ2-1	TGTGCCAGCAGTTTAGTCGGGAGGGGATCCTACAATGAGCAGTTCTTC	CASSLVGRGSYNEQFF
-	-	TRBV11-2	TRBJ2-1	TGTGCCAGCAGGCCTACAGGGAGCTCCTACAATGAGCAGTTCTTC	CASRPTGSSYNEQFF
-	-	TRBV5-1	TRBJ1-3	TGCGCCAGCAGCTTGGGATCCACCGGCTCTGGAAACACCATATATTTT	CASSLGSTGSGNTIYF
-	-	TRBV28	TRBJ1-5	TGTGCCAGCAGGCGCAGGGGAGTTGGCAATCAGCCCCAGCATTTT	CASRRRGVGNQPQHF
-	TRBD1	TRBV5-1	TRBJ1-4	TGCGCCAGCAGCTTGGTGGGACAGGGGGCGGGAGAAAAACTGTTTTTT	CASSLVGQGAGEKLFF
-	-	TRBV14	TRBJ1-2	TGTGCCAGCAGCCCTGGAGGGGATGGCTACACCTTC	CASSPGGDGYTF
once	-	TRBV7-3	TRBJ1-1	TGTGCCAGCAGCCCAAACGGGGCTGAAGCTTTCTTT	CASSPNGAEAFF
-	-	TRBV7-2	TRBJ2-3	TGTGCCAGCAGCTTAGCCCTCCAGAATACGCAGTATTTT	CASSLALQNTQYF
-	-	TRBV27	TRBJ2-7	TGTGCCAGCAGTTTCCGGGTCTCCTACGAGCAGTACTTC	CASSFRVSYEQYF
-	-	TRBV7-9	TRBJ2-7	TGTGCCAGCAGCTTAAGGGGCCCCGAGCAGTACTTC	CASSLRGPEQYF